Only a few counts were recorded for the clone carrying this T cell receptor beta chain. The data derive from a study of blood T cells in healthy people across ages. The authors ran a second PCR of roughly 6 to 12 cycles using a sample-barcoded 5' primer and a J-beta primer mix. TCRdb re-derived calls from the 5' RACE reads in MiXCR, one entry per CDR3 protein. The repertoire holds hundreds of thousands of distinct CDR3 sequences, with roughly a quarter as singletons. In addition, the sample was reused for a study of T cells of mothers and their children.

This TCR derives from a boy younger than 10 in good health. Sequencing was carried out using blood.

This chain's CDR3 is CAISEVSGETQYF. As DNA, the CDR3 is TGTGCCATCAGTGAGGTTTCGGGGGAGACCCAGTACTTC. The J gene is TRBJ2-5, the V gene TRBV10-3; possible D gene TRBD2, 5 bases. CDR3 length: 13 residues. Germline CDR1 reads ENHRY; CDR2 reads SYGVKD. Deletions cut 2 bases from V and 5 bases from J, with 9 bases between.